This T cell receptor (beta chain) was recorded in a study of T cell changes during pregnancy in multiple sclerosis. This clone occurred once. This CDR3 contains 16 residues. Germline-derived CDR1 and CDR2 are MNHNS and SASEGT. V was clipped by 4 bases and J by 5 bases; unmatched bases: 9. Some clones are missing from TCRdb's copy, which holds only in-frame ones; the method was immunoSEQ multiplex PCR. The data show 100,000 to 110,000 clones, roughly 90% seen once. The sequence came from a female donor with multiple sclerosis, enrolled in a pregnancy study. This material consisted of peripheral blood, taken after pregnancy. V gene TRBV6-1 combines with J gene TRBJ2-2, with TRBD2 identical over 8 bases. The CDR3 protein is CASSVFAGGNTGELFF. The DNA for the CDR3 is TGTGCCAGCAGTGTGTTTGCGGGAGGAAATACCGGGGAGCTGTTTTTT.